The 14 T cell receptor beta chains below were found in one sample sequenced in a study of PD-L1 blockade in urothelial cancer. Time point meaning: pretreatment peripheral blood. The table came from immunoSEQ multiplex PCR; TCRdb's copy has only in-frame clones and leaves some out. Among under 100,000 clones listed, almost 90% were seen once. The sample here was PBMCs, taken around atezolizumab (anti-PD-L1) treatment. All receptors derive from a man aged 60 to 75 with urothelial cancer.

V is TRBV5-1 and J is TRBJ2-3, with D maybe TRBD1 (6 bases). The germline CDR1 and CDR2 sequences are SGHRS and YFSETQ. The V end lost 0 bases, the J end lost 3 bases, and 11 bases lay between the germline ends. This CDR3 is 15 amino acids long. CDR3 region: CASSLDRVETDTQYF. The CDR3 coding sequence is TGCGCCAGCAGCTTGGACAGGGTGGAAACAGATACGCAGTATTTT.

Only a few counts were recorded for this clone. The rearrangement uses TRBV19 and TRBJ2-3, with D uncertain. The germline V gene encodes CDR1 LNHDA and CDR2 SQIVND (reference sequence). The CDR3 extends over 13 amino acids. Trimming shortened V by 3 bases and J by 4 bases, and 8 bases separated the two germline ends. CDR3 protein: CASSMTRPDTQYF. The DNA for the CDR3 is TGTGCCAGTAGTATGACCAGGCCAGATACGCAGTATTTT.

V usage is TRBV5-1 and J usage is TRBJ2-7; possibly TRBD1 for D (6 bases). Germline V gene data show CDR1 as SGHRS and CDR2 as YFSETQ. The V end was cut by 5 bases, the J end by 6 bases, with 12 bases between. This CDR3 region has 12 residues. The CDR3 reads CASSFDRTEQYF. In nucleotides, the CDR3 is TGCGCCAGCAGTTTTGACAGGACCGAGCAGTACTTC.

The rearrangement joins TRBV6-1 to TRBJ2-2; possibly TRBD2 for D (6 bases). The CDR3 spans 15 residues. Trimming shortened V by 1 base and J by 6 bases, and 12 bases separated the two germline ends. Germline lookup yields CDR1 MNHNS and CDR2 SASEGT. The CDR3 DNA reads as TGTGCCAGCAGTGAAGTTCCGGGGGTCCCCGGGGAGCTGTTTTTT. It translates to CASSEVPGVPGELFF.

In nucleotides, the CDR3 is TGTGCCAGCAGCGGGAGCGGGGGACCTAGCACAGATACGCAGTATTTT. Translation: CASSGSGGPSTDTQYF. The V and J genes are TRBV11-2 and TRBJ2-3; 8 bases fit TRBD2. With V trimmed by 5 bases and J by 0 bases, 7 bases remained unmatched. Germline V gene data show CDR1 as SGHAT and CDR2 as FQNNGV. The length of the CDR3 is 16 residues.

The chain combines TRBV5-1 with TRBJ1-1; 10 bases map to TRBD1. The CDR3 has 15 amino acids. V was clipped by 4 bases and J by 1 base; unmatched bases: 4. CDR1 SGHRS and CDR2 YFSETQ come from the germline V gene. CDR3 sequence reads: CASSQTGGANTEAFF. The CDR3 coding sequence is TGCGCCAGCAGCCAGACAGGGGGCGCGAACACTGAAGCTTTCTTT.

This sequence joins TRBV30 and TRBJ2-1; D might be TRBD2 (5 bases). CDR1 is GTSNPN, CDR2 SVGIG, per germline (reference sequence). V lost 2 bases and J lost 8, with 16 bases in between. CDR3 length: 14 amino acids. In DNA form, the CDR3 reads TGTGCCTGGAGTCACGACGCCGGGGTCGATGAGCAGTTCTTC. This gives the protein CAWSHDAGVDEQFF.

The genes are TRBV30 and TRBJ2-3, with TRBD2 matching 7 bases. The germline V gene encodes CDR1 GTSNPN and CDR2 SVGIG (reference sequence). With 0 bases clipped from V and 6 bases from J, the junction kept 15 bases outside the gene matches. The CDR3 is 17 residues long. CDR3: CAWSVPIKGGRADTQYF. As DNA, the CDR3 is TGTGCCTGGAGTGTACCTATAAAGGGAGGGAGGGCCGATACGCAGTATTTT.

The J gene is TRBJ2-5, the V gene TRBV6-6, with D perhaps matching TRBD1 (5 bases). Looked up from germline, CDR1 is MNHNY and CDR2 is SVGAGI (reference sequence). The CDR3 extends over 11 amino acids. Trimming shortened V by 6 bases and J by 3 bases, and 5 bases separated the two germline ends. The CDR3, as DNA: TGTGCCAGCAGAGGGGAAGAGACCCAGTACTTC. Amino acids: CASRGEETQYF.

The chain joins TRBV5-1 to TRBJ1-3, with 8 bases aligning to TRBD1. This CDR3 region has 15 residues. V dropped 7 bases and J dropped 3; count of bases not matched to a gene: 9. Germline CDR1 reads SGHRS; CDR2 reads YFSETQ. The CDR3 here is CASREDRVYGNTIYF. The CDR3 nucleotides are TGCGCCAGCCGGGAGGACAGGGTGTATGGAAACACCATATATTTT.

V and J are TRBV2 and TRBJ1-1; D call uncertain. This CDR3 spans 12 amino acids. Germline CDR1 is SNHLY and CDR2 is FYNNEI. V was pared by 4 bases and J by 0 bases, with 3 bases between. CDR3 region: CASSVMNTEAFF. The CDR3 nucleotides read TGTGCCAGCAGTGTAATGAACACTGAAGCTTTCTTT.

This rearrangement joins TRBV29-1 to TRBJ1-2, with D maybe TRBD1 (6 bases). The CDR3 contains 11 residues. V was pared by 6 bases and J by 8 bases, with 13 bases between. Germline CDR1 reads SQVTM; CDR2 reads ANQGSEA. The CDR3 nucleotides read TGCAGCGTCCAGGGGCCTAACGGCTACACCTTC. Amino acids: CSVQGPNGYTF.

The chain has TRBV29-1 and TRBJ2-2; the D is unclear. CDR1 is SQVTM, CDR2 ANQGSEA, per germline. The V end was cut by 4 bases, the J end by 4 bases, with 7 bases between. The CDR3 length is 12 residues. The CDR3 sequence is CSVGGSTGELFF. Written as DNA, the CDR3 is TGCAGCGTTGGCGGCTCCACCGGGGAGCTGTTTTTT.

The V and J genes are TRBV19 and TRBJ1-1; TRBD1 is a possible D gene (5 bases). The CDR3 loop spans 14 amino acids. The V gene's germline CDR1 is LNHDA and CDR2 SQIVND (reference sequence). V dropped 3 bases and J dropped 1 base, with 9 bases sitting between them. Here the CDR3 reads CASSIGAKNTEAFF. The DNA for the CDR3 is TGTGCCAGTAGTATTGGGGCAAAGAACACTGAAGCTTTCTTT.